Following are 8 T cell receptor beta chains from one sample sequenced in a study of long-term antiretroviral therapy in people with HIV. Survey-level immunoSEQ v3.0 assays were run. Sequenced by immunoSEQ multiplex PCR; TCRdb stores in-frame clones only, minus some. The sample has approximately 7,200 clones, 65% to 80% seen once. The material was unsorted PBMCs, obtained about 0.9 years before starting antiretroviral therapy. The source of these receptors is a man in his forties with HIV.

This clone was found a few times. This chain joins TRBV6-5 and TRBJ1-1; no clear D gene. V dropped 8 bases and J dropped 2 bases, with 6 bases sitting between them. The CDR3 runs 11 residues. CDR1 and CDR2 (germline): MNHEY, SVGAGI. The CDR3 is CASHSNTEAFF. The CDR3 DNA reads as TGTGCCAGCCACAGCAACACTGAAGCTTTCTTT.

The V and J genes are TRBV5-1 and TRBJ2-1; 10 bases line up with TRBD1. CDR3 length: 14 residues. The J segment lost 3 bases and the V segment lost 7 bases, leaving 4 bases of the junction unmatched. Per germline, CDR1 SGHRS and CDR2 YFSETQ. The CDR3 coding sequence is TGCGCCAGCTTCAGGGACAGGGGCTACAATGAGCAGTTCTTC. As protein: CASFRDRGYNEQFF.

The V gene is TRBV5-8, the J gene TRBJ2-2, with 10 bases identical to TRBD1. Germline V gives CDR1 SGHTS, CDR2 YDEGEE. The J segment lost 7 bases and the V segment lost 4 bases, leaving 7 bases of the junction unmatched. The CDR3 runs 15 residues. The DNA for the CDR3 is TGTGCCAGCAGCCCGGACAGGGGGTGGAACGGGGAGCTGTTTTTT. Residues: CASSPDRGWNGELFF.

The chain links TRBV9 to TRBJ2-7; 11 bases match TRBD2. Germline trimming cut 4 bases from V and 3 bases from J; bases unmatched to any gene: 3. Germline lookup yields CDR1 SGDLS and CDR2 YYNGEE. The CDR3 is 14 residues long. The CDR3 sequence is CASSQLAGDYEQYF. The CDR3 nucleotides read TGTGCCAGCAGCCAACTAGCGGGGGACTACGAGCAGTACTTC. Using reference TRBV9 and TRBJ2-7 for the parts outside the CDR3, the full variable domain is DSGVTQTPKHLITATGQRVTLRCSPRSGDLSVYWYQQSLDQGLQFLIQYYNGEERAKGNILERFSAQQFPDLHSELNLSSLELGDSALYFCASSQLAGDYEQYFGPGTRLTVT.

The CDR3 here is CASSEYRGNTEAFF. As DNA, the CDR3 is TGTGCCAGCAGTGAGTACAGGGGCAACACTGAAGCTTTCTTT. This chain links TRBV6-1 with TRBJ1-1; 7 nucleotides line up with TRBD1. V lost 3 bases to trimming and J lost 2 bases; unmatched junction nucleotides: 3. Germline assignment: CDR1 MNHNS and CDR2 SASEGT. The CDR3 is 14 amino acids.

This chain connects TRBV5-8 to TRBJ2-1; 7 bases match TRBD1. With 0 bases clipped from V and 6 bases from J, the junction kept 6 bases outside the gene matches. Germline V CDR1 and CDR2: SGHTS, YDEGEE. The CDR3 spans 15 residues. The CDR3 spells CASSLDWAGGNEQFF. The CDR3 nucleotides read TGTGCCAGCAGCTTGGATTGGGCAGGGGGCAATGAGCAGTTCTTC.

The chain has TRBV19 and TRBJ2-1; no reliable D call. Germline lookup yields CDR1 LNHDA and CDR2 SQIVND (reference sequence). The CDR3 is made up of 14 amino acids. V gave up 6 bases and J gave up 4 bases, with 13 bases separating them. This CDR3 reads CASRVGARYNEQFF. CDR3 coding DNA: TGTGCCAGTAGGGTCGGCGCCCGTTACAATGAGCAGTTCTTC.

The rearrangement joins TRBV5-5 to TRBJ1-5; the D gene is possibly TRBD1 (6 bases). The germline CDR1 and CDR2 sequences are SGHKS and YYEKEE (reference sequence). The germline V and J ends were trimmed by 0 bases and 4 bases, with 11 bases remaining between them. This CDR3 has 15 amino acids. The CDR3 loop reads CASSLEGGRNQPQHF. The CDR3 bases are TGTGCCAGCAGCTTGGAAGGGGGGAGGAATCAGCCCCAGCATTTT.